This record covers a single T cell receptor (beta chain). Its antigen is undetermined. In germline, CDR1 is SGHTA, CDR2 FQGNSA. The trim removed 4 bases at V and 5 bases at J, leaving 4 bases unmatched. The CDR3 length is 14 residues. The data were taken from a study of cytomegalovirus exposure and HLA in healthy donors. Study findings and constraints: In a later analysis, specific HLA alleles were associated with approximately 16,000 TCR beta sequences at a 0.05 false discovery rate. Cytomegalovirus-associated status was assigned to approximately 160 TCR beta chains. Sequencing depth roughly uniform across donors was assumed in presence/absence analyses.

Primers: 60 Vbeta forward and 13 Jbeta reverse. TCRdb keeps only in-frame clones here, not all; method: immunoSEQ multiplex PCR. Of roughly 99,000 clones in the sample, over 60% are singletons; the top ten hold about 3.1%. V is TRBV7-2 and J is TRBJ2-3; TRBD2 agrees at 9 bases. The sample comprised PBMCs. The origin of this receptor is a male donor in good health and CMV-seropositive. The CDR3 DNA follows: TGTGCCAGCAGCTACCGCGGGGGGGTAGATACGCAGTATTTT. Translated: CASSYRGGVDTQYF. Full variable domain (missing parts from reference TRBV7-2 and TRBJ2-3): GAGVSQSPSNKVTEKGKDVELRCDPISGHTALYWYRQSLGQGLEFLIYFQGNSAPDKSGLPSDRFSAERTGGSVSTLTIQRTQQEDSAVYLCASSYRGGVDTQYFGPGTRLTVL.